Below, 30 T cell receptor beta chains from the same sample are listed, as sequenced in a study of glioma-infiltrating T cells after dendritic cell vaccination. TCRdb's table, derived via immunoSEQ multiplex PCR, lists solely in-frame clones and lacks some. The profile covers 95,000 to 110,000 clones, with 81% appearing a single time and approximately 12% taken by the ten largest. Here the sequenced sample was blood, taken before dendritic cell vaccination. These receptors were taken from a human donor with glioblastoma.

V and J are TRBV2 and TRBJ2-4, with D uncertain. The CDR3 runs to 15 residues. Germline V lookup: CDR1 SNHLY, CDR2 FYNNEI. Trimming pared 6 bases from V and 0 bases from J, leaving 12 bases between. The chain's CDR3 is CASSVEILAKNIQYF. In DNA, the CDR3 is TGTGCCAGCAGCGTGGAGATCCTAGCCAAAAACATTCAGTACTTC.

This chain links TRBV4-1 with TRBJ2-2, with a weak D call TRBD1 (5 bases). V lost 4 bases, J lost 4 bases, and 28 bases lay in between. Germline CDR1 and CDR2: MGHRA and YSYEKL. The CDR3 spans 20 residues. The DNA for the CDR3 is TGCGCCAGCAGCCTTATTAGGGGCGCCGAAGCTCTCCGGTCCACCGGGGAGCTGTTTTTT. It yields the protein CASSLIRGAEALRSTGELFF.

The chain joins TRBV11-2 to TRBJ1-2; D unclear. The V and J ends lost 4 bases and 4 bases respectively, with 7 bases between them. The CDR3 spans 12 residues. Germline V CDR1 and CDR2: SGHAT, FQNNGV. CDR3 sequence reads: CASSSGIYGYTF. DNA of the CDR3: TGTGCCAGCAGCTCCGGGATCTATGGCTACACCTTC.

V and J are TRBV30 and TRBJ1-6; 9 bases are shared with TRBD1. Germline CDR1 GTSNPN, CDR2 SVGIG (reference sequence). This CDR3 contains 13 residues. The J segment lost 11 bases and the V segment lost 2 bases, leaving 4 bases of the junction unmatched. The CDR3 DNA sequence: TGTGCCTGGAGTATTACAGGGGGCCCACCCCTCCACTTT. This gives the protein CAWSITGGPPLHF.

The chain recombines TRBV28 with TRBJ1-2; TRBD1 matches at 7 bases. Germline V gene data show CDR1 as MDHEN and CDR2 as SYDVKM. The length of the CDR3 is 15 residues. J lost 2 bases, V lost 5 bases, and 8 bases had no gene match. Here the CDR3 DNA reads TGTGCCAGCAGTACCAGGGGGGTCAACAACTATGGCTACACCTTC. It yields the protein CASSTRGVNNYGYTF.

J is TRBJ1-2 and V is TRBV6-4; D gene uncertain. CDR3 length: 15 residues. Germline V gene lookup returns CDR1 MRHNA and CDR2 SNTAGT. Trimming removed 0 bases at V and 0 bases at J, with 8 bases between. The DNA of the CDR3 is TGTGCCAGCAGTGACTCGACACGAACTAACTATGGCTACACCTTC. It translates to CASSDSTRTNYGYTF.

The genes are TRBV4-1 and TRBJ2-3; TRBD2 is a possible D gene (5 bases). The V and J ends lost 1 base and 6 bases respectively, with 11 bases between them. Germline-derived CDR1 and CDR2 are MGHRA and YSYEKL. There are 14 residues in the CDR3. CDR3 sequence (DNA): TGCGCCAGCAGCCAAGGGCGGGCGACGGATACGCAGTATTTT. The encoded protein is CASSQGRATDTQYF.

In this sample, this clone turned up a few times. This chain joins TRBV6-1 and TRBJ1-6; no reliable D call. Germline values: CDR1 MNHNS, CDR2 SASEGT. V was shortened by 5 bases and J by 8 bases, with 10 bases between the two germline ends. This CDR3 is built from 13 residues. CDR3 protein: CASSPPPDSPLHF. Written as DNA, the CDR3 is TGTGCCAGCAGTCCACCGCCGGATTCACCCCTCCACTTT.

This chain connects TRBV7-8 to TRBJ2-5, with 10 bases aligning to TRBD1. Unmatched junction bases numbered 6, after V lost 6 bases and J lost 2 bases. Per germline, CDR1 SGHVS and CDR2 FQNEAQ. CDR3 length: 15 amino acids. Here the CDR3 DNA reads TGTGCCAGCAGACCTGACAGGGGGCGGCAAGAGACCCAGTACTTC. Amino acids: CASRPDRGRQETQYF.

The sample holds a few counts of this clone. The V and J genes are TRBV4-1 and TRBJ2-7; the match to TRBD2 covers 7 bases. CDR1 and CDR2 (germline): MGHRA, YSYEKL. V trimming: 4 bases; J trimming: 5 bases; junction bases outside the gene matches: 11. The CDR3 is 15 residues long. CDR3 nucleotides: TGCGCCAGCAGCCCAAGACTAGCAACCTCGCACGAGCAGTACTTC. This gives the protein CASSPRLATSHEQYF.

This clone was recorded a few times. The V and J genes are TRBV12-5 and TRBJ1-5, with TRBD1 as a possible D gene (5 bases). CDR1 is LGHNT and CDR2 is FRNRAP in the germline V gene. Trimming shortened V by 0 bases and J by 3 bases, and 30 bases separated the two germline ends. The length of the CDR3 is 22 residues. Here the CDR3 DNA reads TGTGCTAGTGGTTTGGTAACGAAACAGGATATCTTAGTTATCCCTCTCAATCAGCCCCAGCATTTT. It codes for CASGLVTKQDILVIPLNQPQHF.

The chain's CDR3 is CASSPRHMGQGAFTEAFF. CDR3 nucleotide sequence: TGTGCCAGCAGCCCGAGACACATGGGACAGGGGGCCTTCACTGAAGCTTTCTTT. This chain links TRBV13 with TRBJ1-1; 12 nucleotides line up with TRBD1. The length of the CDR3 is 18 residues. The germline gives CDR1 PRHDT, CDR2 FYEKMQ (reference sequence). The V gene end was trimmed by 5 bases and the J gene end by 4 bases; junction bases not matched to a gene: 14.

V and J are TRBV27 and TRBJ2-1; 10 nucleotides match TRBD2. Germline trimming cut 3 bases from V and 0 bases from J; bases unmatched to any gene: 11. Germline V gene sequence: CDR1 MNHEY, CDR2 SMNVEV (reference sequence). The CDR3 has 19 amino acids. This CDR3 reads CASSLIYGLAVPSYNEQFF. CDR3 nucleotide sequence: TGTGCCAGCAGTTTGATATACGGACTAGCGGTGCCCTCCTACAATGAGCAGTTCTTC.

This clone came up a few times. The J gene is TRBJ2-7, the V gene TRBV10-3; 12 positions agree with TRBD1. CDR1 is ENHRY and CDR2 is SYGVKD in the germline V gene. CDR3 length: 15 amino acids. The V and J ends lost 4 bases and 5 bases, in that order; junction bases with no gene match: 6. CDR3 nucleotides: TGTGCCATCAGTGCACCGGGACAGGGGGCGGACGAGCAGTACTTC. It specifies CAISAPGQGADEQYF.

The rearrangement joins TRBV29-1 to TRBJ1-2; TRBD1 aligns across 8 bases. This CDR3 is built from 13 residues. Trimming at V came to 4 bases and at J to 2 bases, leaving 3 bases not matched to a gene. Germline values: CDR1 SQVTM, CDR2 ANQGSEA. CDR3 DNA: TGCAGCGTTGGTGGACAGGGCAACTATGGCTACACCTTC. Its translation is CSVGGQGNYGYTF.

This chain uses TRBV19 with TRBJ1-1; D might be TRBD1 (5 bases). Germline CDR1 is LNHDA and CDR2 is SQIVND (reference sequence). The CDR3 runs to 14 residues. Trimming stripped 7 bases from V and 0 bases from J, with 12 bases between. The DNA of the CDR3 is TGTGCCAGTATTCCTGGCAGGGTGAACACTGAAGCTTTCTTT. Translated, it gives CASIPGRVNTEAFF.

This chain uses TRBV29-1 with TRBJ2-2, with 7 bases lining up with TRBD2. Trimming took 4 bases from V and 3 from J; bases not matched to a gene: 2. Looked up from germline, CDR1 is SQVTM and CDR2 is ANQGSEA. The CDR3 totals 13 residues. DNA for the CDR3: TGCAGCGTTGGCCGGGAGGACACCGGGGAGCTGTTTTTT. Translating it yields CSVGREDTGELFF.

This clone was observed a handful of times. The V and J genes are TRBV18 and TRBJ1-5, with D possibly matching TRBD1 (5 bases). This CDR3 comprises 15 residues. The V gene's germline CDR1 is KGHSH and CDR2 LQKENI. V was shortened by 3 bases and J by 7 bases, with 16 bases between the two germline ends. DNA of the CDR3: TGTGCCAGCTCACCGGTGGTCATCCGGGGGCAGCCCCAGCATTTT. Encoded protein: CASSPVVIRGQPQHF.

This clone turned up a few times. The chain couples TRBV10-1 to TRBJ1-1; 7 positions agree with TRBD1. The CDR3 totals 15 residues. Trimming at V came to 4 bases and at J to 1 base, leaving 6 bases not matched to a gene. Germline CDR1 and CDR2: WNHNN and SYGVQD (reference sequence). CDR3 loop: CASSVQGVGNTEAFF. The CDR3 DNA reads TGCGCCAGCAGTGTCCAGGGGGTAGGGAACACTGAAGCTTTCTTT.

This rearrangement joins TRBV7-8 to TRBJ1-1, with 7 nucleotides matching TRBD1. Germline CDR1 SGHVS, CDR2 FQNEAQ. This CDR3 contains 14 residues. J was trimmed by 3 bases and V by 3 bases; bases with no gene match: 4. The CDR3 DNA is TGTGCCAGCAGCTTGGAGGGGGCGGACACTGAAGCTTTCTTT. Encoded protein: CASSLEGADTEAFF.

J is TRBJ1-2 and V is TRBV5-1; a possible D gene is TRBD1 (6 bases). The germline V gene has CDR1 SGHRS and CDR2 YFSETQ. This CDR3 comprises 12 residues. Trimming took off 2 bases at V and 6 bases at J, with 8 bases between the two ends. The chain's CDR3 is CASSLGGDGYTF. The DNA for the CDR3 is TGCGCCAGCAGCTTAGGGGGGGATGGCTACACCTTC.

This chain joins TRBV5-5 and TRBJ2-7; 9 nucleotides match TRBD2. CDR3 length: 15 residues. J lost 3 bases, V lost 1 base, and 5 bases had no gene match. The V gene's germline CDR1 is SGHKS and CDR2 YYEKEE (reference sequence). This chain's CDR3 is CASSLIAGAIYEQYF. In DNA, the CDR3 is TGTGCCAGCAGCTTGATAGCGGGGGCGATCTACGAGCAGTACTTC. The full variable domain, in which reference TRBV5-5 and TRBJ2-7 provide the parts outside the CDR3, is DAGVTQSPTHLIKTRGQQVTLRCSPISGHKSVSWYQQVLGQGPQFIFQYYEKEERGRGNFPDRFSARQFPNYSSELNVNALLLGDSALYLCASSLIAGAIYEQYFGPGTRLTVT.

This clone came up a few times. The rearrangement joins TRBV10-3 to TRBJ1-1; D gene uncertain. V was clipped by 4 bases and J by 0 bases, with 12 bases between them. This CDR3 contains 15 residues. CDR1 ENHRY and CDR2 SYGVKD come from the germline V gene. The CDR3 here is CAISASGRMNTEAFF. The CDR3 coding sequence is TGTGCCATCAGTGCTTCTGGGCGTATGAACACTGAAGCTTTCTTT.

The chain joins TRBV27 to TRBJ2-2, with 10 nucleotides matching TRBD1. This CDR3 has 15 residues. Germline CDR1 is MNHEY and CDR2 is SMNVEV (reference sequence). Trimming at V came to 5 bases and at J to 7 bases, leaving 7 bases not matched to a gene. CDR3 residues: CASSTGTGVVGELFF. In DNA, the CDR3 is TGTGCCAGCAGTACCGGGACAGGGGTGGTCGGGGAGCTGTTTTTT.

This clone was counted between two and nine times. The chain uses TRBV5-4 and TRBJ2-2; 7 bases align to TRBD1. The CDR3 sequence is 16 residues long. The J segment lost 3 bases and the V segment lost 3 bases, leaving 8 bases of the junction unmatched. CDR1 is SGHNT and CDR2 is YYREEE in the germline V gene (reference sequence). CDR3 loop: CASSSSKGTDTGELFF. CDR3 sequence (DNA): TGTGCCAGCAGCTCTAGCAAAGGGACAGACACCGGGGAGCTGTTTTTT.

The V gene is TRBV5-1, the J gene TRBJ2-2, with a possible D match to TRBD1 (6 bases). CDR1 is SGHRS and CDR2 is YFSETQ in the germline V gene. The V end was cut by 4 bases, the J end by 5 bases, with 15 bases between. This CDR3 has 15 amino acids. CDR3 region: CASSPAQGSTGELFF. The CDR3 DNA sequence: TGCGCCAGCAGCCCGGCTCAGGGGTCTACCGGGGAGCTGTTTTTT.

The chain uses TRBV14 and TRBJ2-1, with D possibly being TRBD1 (6 bases). The germline V gene encodes CDR1 SGHDN and CDR2 FVKESK. The V and J ends lost 8 bases and 9 bases respectively, with 17 bases between them. This CDR3 spans 13 amino acids. CDR3 DNA sequence: TGTGCCAGCGCTACAGGGTTTGAGGGTGAGCAGTTCTTC. It specifies CASATGFEGEQFF.

The chain employs TRBV27 and TRBJ2-7, with D uncertain. This CDR3 has 15 residues. V was cut by 4 bases and J by 6 bases, with 19 bases left in between. The germline CDR1 and CDR2 sequences are MNHEY and SMNVEV (reference sequence). CDR3 region: CASSSLVGRTGEQYF. Written as DNA, the CDR3 is TGTGCCAGCAGTTCTTTGGTCGGCAGAACGGGCGAGCAGTACTTC.

The chain carries TRBV5-4 and TRBJ2-3; 9 nucleotides match TRBD1. The CDR3 runs 16 residues. Germline loops: CDR1 SGHNT, CDR2 YYREEE (reference sequence). V lost 4 bases to trimming and J lost 1 base; unmatched junction nucleotides: 7. The CDR3 bases are TGTGCCAGCAGCCCAACAGGGGGCGTCGGCACAGATACGCAGTATTTT. Its translation is CASSPTGGVGTDTQYF. Based on the CDR3 plus reference TRBV5-4 and TRBJ2-3, the full variable domain is ETGVTQSPTHLIKTRGQQVTLRCSSQSGHNTVSWYQQALGQGPQFIFQYYREEENGRGNFPPRFSGLQFPNYSSELNVNALELDDSALYLCASSPTGGVGTDTQYFGPGTRLTVL.

This chain joins TRBV12-5 and TRBJ1-5, with a possible D match to TRBD1 (5 bases). Germline assignment: CDR1 LGHNT and CDR2 FRNRAP. V was clipped by 3 bases and J by 9 bases, with 6 bases between them. The CDR3 contains 11 residues. DNA for the CDR3: TGTGCTAGTGGTTTAAGGGGGCCCCAGCATTTT. This encodes CASGLRGPQHF.